This T cell receptor (beta chain) was retrieved from a study of human T cells and chemical hapten exposure. Study-level background: 2% DPC applied to a 2 cm by 2 cm arm area sensitized donors.

This clonotype was counted many times. Germline-derived CDR1 and CDR2 are MNHEY and SVGEGT. The CDR3 contains 16 residues. Trimming shortened V by 2 bases and J by 5 bases, and 15 bases separated the two germline ends. Time point reported: patch test 1, 2 weeks after DPC sensitization. Noted treatment: therapeutic diphenylcyclopropenone sensitization with weekly scalp DPC. Unfractionated whole blood was the source from which total RNA was extracted. TCRdb called the RACE reads again in MiXCR, with one record for every CDR3 protein. Found here are 39,000 or so distinct CDR3 sequences, about 4% of them singletons; the top ten hold over 25%.

The chain recombines TRBV6-2 or TRBV6-3 with TRBJ2-2; TRBD2 is a possible D gene (5 bases). The TCR comes from a man aged 50-59 years with alopecia areata. Some clones in this sample may be carry-over from other donors' samples. Material: whole blood, obtained in connection with sensitization to the hapten diphenylcyclopropenone (DPC). DNA of the CDR3: TGTGCCAGCAGTTACACTTCCGGGAAGACAACCGGGGAGCTGTTTTTT. Residues: CASSYTSGKTTGELFF.